The table lists the clone carrying this T cell receptor beta chain with many counts. Germline CDR1 reads MDHEN; CDR2 reads SYDVKM. CDR3 length: 13 residues. V lost 7 bases, J lost 6 bases, and 7 bases stayed unmatched. Regions amplified from RNA transcripts were the TCR beta CDR3 regions. A set of HTBI primers served as the primers for a first-round RT-PCR of the TCR CDR3. TCRdb re-analysed the multiplex PCR reads in MiXCR, keeping a single row per CDR3 protein. Here the sample spans approximately 610,000 distinct CDR3 sequences, about 15% being singletons. The sample comes from a study of T cells in Graves' hyperthyroidism and ophthalmopathy. Study in general: At the time of initial diagnosis and before any treatment, peripheral blood was collected.

V and J are TRBV28 and TRBJ2-7, with 9 bases identical to TRBD2. The source of this sequence is a woman between 40 and 55 years old with Graves' ophthalmopathy. Sample: blood. CDR3 bases: TGTGCCAGCACCCAGCGGGGGGCAGGCGAGCAGTACTTC. Amino acid sequence: CASTQRGAGEQYF.